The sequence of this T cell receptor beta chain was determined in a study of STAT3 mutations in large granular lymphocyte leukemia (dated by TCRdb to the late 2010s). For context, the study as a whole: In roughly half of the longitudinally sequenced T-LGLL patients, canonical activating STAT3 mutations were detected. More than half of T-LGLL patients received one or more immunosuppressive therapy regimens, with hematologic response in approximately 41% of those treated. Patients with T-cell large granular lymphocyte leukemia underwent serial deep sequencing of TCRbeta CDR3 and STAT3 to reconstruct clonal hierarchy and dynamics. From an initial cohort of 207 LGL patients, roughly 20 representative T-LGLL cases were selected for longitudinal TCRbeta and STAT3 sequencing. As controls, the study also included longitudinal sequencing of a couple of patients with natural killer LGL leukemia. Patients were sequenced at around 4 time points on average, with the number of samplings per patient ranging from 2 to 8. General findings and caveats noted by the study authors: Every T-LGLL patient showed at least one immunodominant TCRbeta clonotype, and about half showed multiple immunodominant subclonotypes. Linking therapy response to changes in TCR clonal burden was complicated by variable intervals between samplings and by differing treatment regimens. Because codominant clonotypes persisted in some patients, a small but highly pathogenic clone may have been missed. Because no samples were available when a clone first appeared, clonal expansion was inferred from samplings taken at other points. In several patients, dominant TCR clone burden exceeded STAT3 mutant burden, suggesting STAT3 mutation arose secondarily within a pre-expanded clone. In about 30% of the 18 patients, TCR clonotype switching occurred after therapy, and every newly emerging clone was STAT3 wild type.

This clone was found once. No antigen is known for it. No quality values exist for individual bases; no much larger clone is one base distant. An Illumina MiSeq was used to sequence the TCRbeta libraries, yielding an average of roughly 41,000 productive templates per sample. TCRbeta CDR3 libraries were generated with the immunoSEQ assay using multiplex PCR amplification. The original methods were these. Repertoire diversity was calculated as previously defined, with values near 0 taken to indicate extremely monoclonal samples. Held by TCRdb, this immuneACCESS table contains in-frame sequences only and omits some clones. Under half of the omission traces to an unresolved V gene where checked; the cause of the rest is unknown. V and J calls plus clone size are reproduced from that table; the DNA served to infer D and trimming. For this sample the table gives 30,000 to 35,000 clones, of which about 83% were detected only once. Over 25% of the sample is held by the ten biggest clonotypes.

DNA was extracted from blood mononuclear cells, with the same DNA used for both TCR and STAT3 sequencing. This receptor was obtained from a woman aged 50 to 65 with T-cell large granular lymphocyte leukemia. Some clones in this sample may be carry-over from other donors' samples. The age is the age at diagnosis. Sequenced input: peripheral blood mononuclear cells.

The nucleotides read TGTGCCAGCAGCCGGGAGGGACCTGAAGCTTTCTTT. Its coded protein is CASSREGPEAFF. This chain is built from TRBV5-6 and TRBJ1-1; TRBD1 might be the D gene, on 5 matching bases. V lost 4 bases and J lost 6 bases; the stretch between them is 10 bases long. The CDR3 has 12 amino acids, counting the end cysteine and phenylalanine. Only CDR3 DNA remains: 36 bases, in frame from the first base. In the germline V gene, CDR1 corresponds to SGHDT and CDR2 to YYEEEE.